These 22 T cell receptor beta chains came from one sample sequenced in a study of long-term antiretroviral therapy in people with HIV. At the survey level, the v3.0 immunoSEQ assay was run. Only in-frame clones appear in the TCRdb table, and some are missing; sequencing was by immunoSEQ multiplex PCR. Found here are some 40,000 clones, 75% to 90% of them singletons; the top ten hold under 7.5%. Sample: unsorted PBMCs, taken 3.1 years after starting antiretroviral therapy. The receptor set was obtained from a woman in her fifties or sixties with HIV.

This clone was picked up one time. The chain has TRBV2 and TRBJ2-3; 7 positions match TRBD2. The CDR3 spans 15 residues. Germline-derived CDR1 and CDR2 are SNHLY and FYNNEI. After removal of 0 bases from V and 6 bases from J, the junction contained 6 bases not matched to a gene. The DNA for the CDR3 is TGTGCCAGCAGTGAAGCTCTAGCGGTGCAGGATACGCAGTATTTT. Protein product: CASSEALAVQDTQYF.

The chain couples TRBV14 to TRBJ2-3; D not resolved. Deletions cut 5 bases from V and 0 bases from J, with 15 bases between. CDR3 length equals 16 residues. In germline, CDR1 is SGHDN, CDR2 FVKESK. The CDR3 sequence: CASSARRRTSTDTQYF. CDR3 DNA sequence: TGTGCCAGCAGCGCAAGAAGGCGAACTAGCACAGATACGCAGTATTTT.

The chain uses TRBV11-1 and TRBJ2-5; perhaps TRBD1 as D (6 bases). V lost 6 bases and J lost 2, with 19 bases in between. The length of the CDR3 is 16 residues. CDR1 SGHAT and CDR2 FQDESV come from the germline V gene (reference sequence). CDR3 in DNA: TGTGCCAGCAGGCAGGGTCTACAGGGAAGACAAGAGACCCAGTACTTC. Translation gives CASRQGLQGRQETQYF.

The table lists this clone with a few counts. The chain joins TRBV18 to TRBJ2-5; D may correspond to TRBD1 or TRBD2 (7 bases each). Germline V gene lookup returns CDR1 KGHSH and CDR2 LQKENI. Between the trimmed V and J ends, which lost 1 base and 3 bases, there was a span of 18 bases. This CDR3 is 17 amino acids long. Here the CDR3 DNA reads TGTGCCAGCTCACCACGCTCCCTACAGGGGAGGGAAGAGACCCAGTACTTC. Its translation: CASSPRSLQGREETQYF.

The rearrangement links TRBV18 to TRBJ2-7; TRBD2 might be the D (6 bases). Trimming cost V 2 bases and J 0 bases, with 20 bases left between them. The CDR3 consists of 18 residues. Germline V CDR1 and CDR2: KGHSH, LQKENI. The CDR3 DNA sequence: TGTGCCAGCTCACCAAACCCCCAGCGGGCCCCTAGCTCCTACGAGCAGTACTTC. This codes for CASSPNPQRAPSSYEQYF.

The table lists this clone with a count of one. This chain joins TRBV30 and TRBJ1-2; D ambiguous. The ends were cut back, 2 bases at V and 8 bases at J, with 9 bases in the middle. This CDR3 has 11 residues. In germline, CDR1 is GTSNPN, CDR2 SVGIG (reference sequence). Here the CDR3 DNA reads TGTGCCTGGAGTACTACCTTGGGCTACACCTTC. Translation gives CAWSTTLGYTF.

J is TRBJ1-1 and V is TRBV11-2; D not certain. V lost 5 bases, J lost 2 bases, and 9 bases lay in between. Germline loops: CDR1 SGHAT, CDR2 FQNNGV. This CDR3 is built from 13 residues. The CDR3 DNA is TGTGCCAGCAGCGTAGGGCGAAACACTGAAGCTTTCTTT. Translation gives CASSVGRNTEAFF.

Comments on this clone: Germline and junction disagree at one end, which may indicate a read error. J is TRBJ2-7 and V is TRBV25-1, with 9 bases identical to TRBD1. Germline lookup yields CDR1 MGHDK and CDR2 SYGVNS. The CDR3 has 12 amino acids. CDR3 protein: CASSEGTGGIHF. In DNA form, the CDR3 reads TGTGCCAGCAGTGAAGGTACAGGGGGCATTCACTTC.

The chain is built from TRBV7-9 and TRBJ2-7; TRBD1 matches at 9 bases. V trimming: 4 bases; J trimming: 6 bases; junction bases outside the gene matches: 4. This CDR3 has 13 amino acids. The germline V gene has CDR1 SEHNR and CDR2 FQNEAQ (reference sequence). CDR3 nucleotides: TGTGCCAGCAGCTCCTCGGACAGGGGCGAGCAGTACTTC. This sequence encodes CASSSSDRGEQYF.

The chain combines TRBV6-1 with TRBJ1-2, with TRBD1 matching 8 bases. CDR1 MNHNS and CDR2 SASEGT come from the germline V gene. The CDR3 has 15 amino acids. The J segment lost 7 bases and the V segment lost 6 bases, leaving 13 bases of the junction unmatched. This CDR3 reads CASRRTGTVTGGYTF. The CDR3 nucleotides are TGTGCCAGCAGGAGGACAGGGACCGTAACGGGTGGCTACACCTTC.

A remark on this clone: Other nucleotide sequences in the sample specify the same CDR3. This rearrangement joins TRBV4-3 to TRBJ2-5; no firm D call. Germline V lookup: CDR1 LGHNA, CDR2 YSLEER. Trimming removed 2 bases from V and 1 base from J, with 8 bases in between. The CDR3 spans 14 residues. CDR3 coding DNA: TGCGCCAGCAGCCAATCCTTGGCCCAAGAGACCCAGTACTTC. This encodes CASSQSLAQETQYF.

This clone was recorded only once. The V call is TRBV29-1, the J call TRBJ1-1; D may be TRBD1 (6 bases). This CDR3 contains 17 residues. Germline lookup yields CDR1 SQVTM and CDR2 ANQGSEA. The germline V and J ends were trimmed by 4 bases and 4 bases, with 25 bases remaining between them. CDR3 DNA sequence: TGCAGCGTTGTGCCCTCCGGGACACGATCCTTTGGCACTGAAGCTTTCTTT. Its protein is CSVVPSGTRSFGTEAFF.

The chain links TRBV5-1 to TRBJ2-3, with 7 positions matching TRBD2. Losses at the gene ends were 3 bases for V and 0 bases for J; bases not matched to a gene: 4. The CDR3 sequence is 15 residues long. Germline CDR1 reads SGHRS; CDR2 reads YFSETQ. CDR3 protein: CASSWMGGSTDTQYF. The CDR3 DNA is TGCGCCAGCAGCTGGATGGGGGGGAGCACAGATACGCAGTATTTT.

The gene calls are TRBV4-3 and TRBJ2-1, with 7 bases lining up with TRBD2. This CDR3 is built from 17 residues. Germline lookup yields CDR1 LGHNA and CDR2 YSLEER. The V gene end was trimmed by 4 bases and the J gene end by 0 bases; junction bases not matched to a gene: 9. This CDR3 reads CASSRLWGGGSYNEQFF. The CDR3 nucleotides are TGCGCCAGCAGCCGTTTGTGGGGCGGGGGCTCCTACAATGAGCAGTTCTTC.

The V and J genes are TRBV29-1 and TRBJ1-2, with D maybe TRBD1 (6 bases). V was clipped by 4 bases and J by 2 bases, with 8 bases between them. Germline assignment: CDR1 SQVTM and CDR2 ANQGSEA. CDR3 length equals 12 residues. CDR3 bases: TGCAGCGTTGGTACAGGGAACTATGGCTACACCTTC. This codes for CSVGTGNYGYTF.

This clone was recorded only once. The V gene is TRBV5-1, the J gene TRBJ1-1; D possibly corresponds to TRBD1 (5 bases). Germline assignment: CDR1 SGHRS and CDR2 YFSETQ. This CDR3 comprises 14 residues. V was shortened by 1 base and J by 0 bases, with 7 bases between the two germline ends. The CDR3 sequence: CASSLNRMNTEAFF. CDR3 bases: TGCGCCAGCAGCTTGAACAGGATGAACACTGAAGCTTTCTTT.

This clone appeared a few times. The V call is TRBV7-9, the J call TRBJ1-2; D is perhaps TRBD1 (6 bases). V dropped 5 bases and J dropped 8 bases, with 15 bases sitting between them. Germline V gene lookup returns CDR1 SEHNR and CDR2 FQNEAQ (reference sequence). There are 13 residues in the CDR3. The CDR3 DNA sequence: TGTGCCAGCAGCCAGGGGCCCTCCGGAGGCTACACCTTC. This codes for CASSQGPSGGYTF.

The chain links TRBV6-6 to TRBJ1-5; tentative D call: TRBD1 (5 bases). CDR3 length: 14 residues. CDR1 is MNHNY, CDR2 SVGAGI, per germline (reference sequence). Trimming took 7 bases from V and 4 from J, leaving 14 bases between them. The CDR3 protein is CASTDWGENQPQHF. DNA for the CDR3: TGTGCCAGCACCGACTGGGGGGAGAATCAGCCCCAGCATTTT.

The chain combines TRBV11-2 with TRBJ1-6, with unresolved D. V was shortened by 1 base and J by 0 bases, with 7 bases between the two germline ends. The CDR3 runs to 16 residues. CDR1 and CDR2 from the germline V gene are SGHAT and FQNNGV. CDR3 in amino acids: CASSLGQSSYNSPLHF. The CDR3 region has the DNA TGTGCCAGCAGCTTAGGCCAGAGCTCCTATAATTCACCCCTCCACTTT.

For the CDR3, the DNA is TGTGCCAGCAGCTTAATTGAGGGCGGCTGGGGCGGAAACATTCAGTACTTC. It is translated as CASSLIEGGWGGNIQYF. The chain employs TRBV7-9 and TRBJ2-4; D possibly uses TRBD1 or TRBD2 (5 bases each). Trimming shortened V by 2 bases and J by 6 bases, and 20 bases separated the two germline ends. Germline CDR1 is SEHNR and CDR2 is FQNEAQ (reference sequence). The CDR3 extends over 17 amino acids.

The chain carries TRBV14 and TRBJ1-5, with a weak D call TRBD1 (6 bases). The CDR3 totals 16 residues. The germline CDR1 and CDR2 sequences are SGHDN and FVKESK. The V gene lost 1 base and the J gene lost 2 bases, with 12 bases spanning the gap. The CDR3 DNA is TGTGCCAGCAGCCAAGTAACGGACAGAGGCAATCAGCCCCAGCATTTT. Its protein product is CASSQVTDRGNQPQHF. The variable domain in full, with the rest retrieved from reference TRBV14 and TRBJ1-5, is EAGVTQFPSHSVIEKGQTVTLRCDPISGHDNLYWYRRVMGKEIKFLLHFVKESKQDESGMPNNRFLAERTGGTYSTLKVQPAELEDSGVYFCASSQVTDRGNQPQHFGDGTRLSIL.

This clone has a single count. The rearrangement joins TRBV19 to TRBJ2-2, with 9 bases lining up with TRBD1. This CDR3 is built from 14 residues. Germline V gene sequence: CDR1 LNHDA, CDR2 SQIVND (reference sequence). Trimming at V came to 8 bases and at J to 3 bases, leaving 4 bases not matched to a gene. The CDR3 sequence is CASGDRGDTGELFF. CDR3 sequence (DNA): TGTGCCAGTGGCGACAGGGGGGACACCGGGGAGCTGTTTTTT. Looking up the rest from reference TRBV19 and TRBJ2-2 gives the full variable domain: DGGITQSPKYLFRKEGQNVTLSCEQNLNHDAMYWYRQDPGQGLRLIYYSQIVNDFQKGDIAEGYSVSREKKESFPLTVTSAQKNPTAFYLCASGDRGDTGELFFGEGSRLTVL.